Presented here are 14 T cell receptor beta chains from one specimen sequenced in a study of control samples from healthy donors and cancer patients. Sequenced by immunoSEQ multiplex PCR; TCRdb stores in-frame clones only, minus some. The sample has 84,000 or so clones; about nine tenths are singletons. The sequenced sample was blood. These receptor sequences come from a man aged 50 or older in good health.

The J gene is TRBJ2-7, the V gene TRBV29-1; the D gene is possibly TRBD2 (5 bases). CDR1 and CDR2 (germline): SQVTM, ANQGSEA. This CDR3 region has 13 residues. Deletions cut 2 bases from V and 4 bases from J, with 12 bases between. CDR3 region: CSVETSLRYEQYF. CDR3 nucleotide sequence: TGCAGCGTTGAAACTAGTCTCCGGTACGAGCAGTACTTC.

The chain recombines TRBV13 with TRBJ1-1; 7 nucleotides align to TRBD1. The germline V gene has CDR1 PRHDT and CDR2 FYEKMQ (reference sequence). The CDR3 consists of 14 residues. V lost 5 bases, J lost 1 base, and 4 bases stayed unmatched. CDR3: CASSDRDRNTEAFF. CDR3 DNA sequence: TGTGCCAGCAGCGACCGGGACAGGAACACTGAAGCTTTCTTT.

This clone was seen only a few times. The rearrangement uses TRBV7-2 and TRBJ1-1; D gene ambiguous. This CDR3 is 12 amino acids long. Germline assignment: CDR1 SGHTA and CDR2 FQGNSA. Trimming stripped 1 base from V and 8 bases from J, with 8 bases between. CDR3 sequence: CASSLVLREAFF. DNA for the CDR3: TGTGCCAGCAGCTTAGTTCTCCGGGAAGCTTTCTTT.

The V call is TRBV7-2, the J call TRBJ1-1; D is unclear. The CDR3 length is 14 residues. Germline loops: CDR1 SGHTA, CDR2 FQGNSA. Trimming removed 2 bases at V and 3 bases at J, with 10 bases between. The CDR3 is CASSLSPGDTEAFF. CDR3 nucleotide sequence: TGTGCCAGCAGCTTATCCCCGGGAGACACTGAAGCTTTCTTT.

The J gene is TRBJ2-4, the V gene TRBV7-2; tentatively, D is TRBD1 or TRBD2 (5 bases each). The V end was cut by 2 bases, the J end by 0 bases, with 11 bases between. Germline lookup yields CDR1 SGHTA and CDR2 FQGNSA. The CDR3 length is 16 residues. The CDR3 DNA reads as TGTGCCAGCAGCTTAAGTCCGGGGCTAGCCAAAAACATTCAGTACTTC. Translation gives CASSLSPGLAKNIQYF.

The rearrangement uses TRBV6-5 and TRBJ1-1; perhaps TRBD1 as D (5 bases). CDR3 length: 13 amino acids. Per the germline V gene, CDR1 is MNHEY and CDR2 is SVGAGI. V was clipped by 5 bases and J by 0 bases, with 7 bases between them. DNA for the CDR3: TGTGCCAGCAGTCACAGGATGAACACTGAAGCTTTCTTT. This translates into CASSHRMNTEAFF.

The V gene is TRBV2, the J gene TRBJ1-3; D gene uncertain. Germline V gene lookup returns CDR1 SNHLY and CDR2 FYNNEI. The CDR3 is 14 amino acids. V gave up 6 bases and J gave up 2 bases, with 11 bases separating them. CDR3 sequence (DNA): TGTGCCAGCAGACTCGAGAGTGCTGGAAACACCATATATTTT. Its protein is CASRLESAGNTIYF.

This CDR3 is CASSQGSGQGRDTQYF. Here the CDR3 DNA reads TGCGCCAGCAGCCAAGGGTCCGGGCAGGGCCGGGATACGCAGTATTTT. The gene calls are TRBV4-3 and TRBJ2-3, with D perhaps TRBD1 (5 bases). This CDR3 has 16 amino acids. CDR1 and CDR2 (germline): LGHNA, YSLEER. The germline V and J ends were trimmed by 1 base and 6 bases, with 17 bases remaining between them.

This clone was seen once. J is TRBJ2-2 and V is TRBV10-3; D gene uncertain. This CDR3 has 14 amino acids. Germline CDR1 and CDR2: ENHRY and SYGVKD. V dropped 7 bases and J dropped 5 bases, with 14 bases sitting between them. CDR3 residues: CAITQRNRTGELFF. CDR3 DNA: TGTGCCATCACCCAGAGAAATCGTACCGGGGAGCTGTTTTTT.

The chain has TRBV6-5 and TRBJ2-3, with D possibly called TRBD1 or TRBD2 (5 bases each). Germline V gives CDR1 MNHEY, CDR2 SVGAGI. V lost 0 bases to trimming and J lost 2 bases, with 9 bases between them. There are 15 residues in the CDR3. The CDR3 sequence: CASSYSKGTTDTQYF. Here the CDR3 DNA reads TGTGCCAGCAGTTACTCGAAGGGGACCACAGATACGCAGTATTTT.

In regard to this clone: The same CDR3 can be traced to other DNA sequences in this sample. The chain is built from TRBV6-5 and TRBJ2-5; tentative D call: TRBD1 (6 bases). Germline V gene data show CDR1 as MNHEY and CDR2 as SVGAGI. The CDR3 loop spans 15 amino acids. V was clipped by 5 bases and J by 7 bases, with 20 bases between them. CDR3 region: CASSQTIVGAGTQYF. DNA of the CDR3: TGTGCCAGCAGTCAAACTATCGTGGGGGCGGGGACCCAGTACTTC.

The CDR3 reads CASSIVGRSTGELFF. The CDR3 region has the DNA TGTGCCAGTAGTATAGTGGGACGAAGCACCGGGGAGCTGTTTTTT. V and J are TRBV19 and TRBJ2-2, with D perhaps matching TRBD1 or TRBD2 (5 bases each). CDR1 LNHDA and CDR2 SQIVND come from the germline V gene (reference sequence). V shed 1 base and J shed 4 bases, with 10 bases lying between them. The CDR3 has 15 residues.

V is TRBV30 and J is TRBJ1-6; D possibly corresponds to TRBD1 (5 bases). The CDR3 runs to 15 residues. Germline assignment: CDR1 GTSNPN and CDR2 SVGIG (reference sequence). Between the trimmed V and J ends, which lost 4 bases and 6 bases, there was a span of 16 bases. CDR3 DNA: TGTGCCTGGACGAAAGGTATGGGGGGTAATTCACCCCTCCACTTT. As protein: CAWTKGMGGNSPLHF.

The chain links TRBV6-1 to TRBJ1-2; no clear D. Trimming stripped 1 base from V and 8 bases from J, with 8 bases between. The CDR3 covers 12 residues. The V gene's germline CDR1 is MNHNS and CDR2 SASEGT. CDR3 residues: CASSEGHGGYTF. In DNA, the CDR3 is TGTGCCAGCAGTGAAGGACACGGCGGCTACACCTTC.